Listed below are T cell receptor beta chains from one sample, sequenced in a study of patients and donors after allogeneic stem cell transplantation. Each CDR3 protein is one row after TCRdb ran MiXCR on the RT-PCR reads. The sample consists of about 960,000 distinct CDR3 sequences, approximately 19% of them appearing once. Sequencing input: blood, either unsorted or a sorted T cell fraction (not recorded which). These TCRs come from a human donor who was either an allogeneic HSCT recipient or a stem cell or donor lymphocyte infusion donor (not recorded which). It is not recorded whose cells these are; they may come from a transplant donor. Each CDR3 is given with its conserved first and last residue. The D gene is left open where the match is weak. Size is stated for part of the rows, as once, few or many counts, or as a class when the clone is expanded.

TRBV11-2,TRBJ2-2,.,.,CASSLGVITGELFF,TGTGCCAGCAGCTTAGGCGTTATCACCGGGGAGCTGTTTTTT
TRBV4-3,TRBJ1-1,.,TRBD1,CASSQRQGDGAFF,TGCGCCAGCAGCCAGCGACAGGGGGATGGAGCTTTCTTT
TRBV13,TRBJ2-3,.,.,CASSLGPEGADTQYF,TGTGCCAGCAGCTTAGGTCCGGAAGGGGCAGATACGCAGTATTTT
TRBV7-9,TRBJ2-5,.,TRBD1,CASVKTGSLQETQYF,TGTGCCAGCGTAAAGACAGGGTCTCTTCAAGAGACCCAGTACTTC
TRBV3-1,TRBJ2-2,.,TRBD1,CASSQARPGQGAGELFF,TGTGCCAGCAGCCAGGCCCGCCCGGGACAGGGGGCCGGGGAGCTGTTTTTT
TRBV24-1,TRBJ2-5,.,.,CATSGAGGATQYF,TGTGCCACCAGTGGGGCCGGTGGAGCGACCCAGTACTTC
TRBV5-5,TRBJ1-2,.,.,CASSPTPGQNYGYTF,TGTGCCAGCAGCCCCACTCCGGGTCAAAACTATGGCTACACCTTC
TRBV20-1,TRBJ2-7,few,.,CSARPPGAYEQYF,TGCAGTGCTAGACCCCCCGGGGCCTACGAGCAGTACTTC
TRBV12-3/TRBV12-4,TRBJ2-2,many,TRBD2,CASRDKSGSIPGELFF,TGTGCCAGCAGGGATAAGAGCGGGAGCATTCCCGGGGAGCTGTTTTTT
TRBV19,TRBJ2-1,.,.,CAGGGLNEQFF,TGTGCCGGTGGGGGGCTCAATGAGCAGTTCTTC
TRBV15,TRBJ2-5,.,TRBD2,CATSWGLAVYQETQYF,TGTGCCACCAGCTGGGGACTAGCGGTGTACCAAGAGACCCAGTACTTC
TRBV5-5,TRBJ2-7,.,.,CASRIQGGSYEQYF,TGTGCCAGCAGGATCCAGGGGGGCTCCTACGAGCAGTACTTC
TRBV4-1,TRBJ2-5,many,.,CASSQDSPQETQYF,TGCGCCAGCAGCCAAGATAGTCCCCAAGAGACCCAGTACTTC
TRBV12-3/TRBV12-4,TRBJ2-1,many,.,CASSFSGHSYNEQFF,TGTGCCAGCAGTTTTTCAGGACACTCCTACAATGAGCAGTTCTTC
TRBV28,TRBJ1-2,.,.,CASSLTRLGGEGYTF,TGTGCCAGCAGTTTAACCAGACTCGGCGGGGAGGGCTACACCTTC
TRBV25-1,TRBJ2-7,few,.,CASRQANSYEQYF,TGTGCCAGCAGACAGGCCAACTCCTACGAGCAGTACTTC
TRBV13,TRBJ1-1,many,.,CASSFSTNTEAFF,TGTGCCAGCAGCTTTTCCACGAACACTGAAGCTTTCTTT
TRBV24-1,TRBJ2-2,.,.,CATSDPGRGGELFF,TGTGCCACCAGTGACCCAGGGCGGGGAGGGGAGCTGTTTTTT
TRBV9,TRBJ1-5,few,.,CASSSGLFPQPQHF,TGTGCCAGCAGCTCAGGTCTGTTTCCTCAGCCCCAGCATTTT
TRBV12-3/TRBV12-4,TRBJ2-1,few,TRBD2,CASRISGRGMYNEQFF,TGTGCCAGCAGAATAAGCGGGAGGGGGATGTACAATGAGCAGTTCTTC
TRBV7-9,TRBJ2-5,.,.,CASSLLGIQETQYF,TGTGCCAGCAGCTTACTAGGTATCCAAGAGACCCAGTACTTC
TRBV2,TRBJ2-5,.,.,CASSPGPTGETQYF,TGTGCCAGCAGTCCCGGGCCCACGGGGGAGACCCAGTACTTC
TRBV7-3,TRBJ2-1,few,TRBD2,CASSWGLAGAEQFF,TGTGCCAGCAGCTGGGGACTAGCGGGGGCTGAGCAGTTCTTC
TRBV12-3/TRBV12-4,TRBJ2-4,many,.,CASSFGSTVQYF,TGTGCCAGCAGTTTTGGGTCGACAGTTCAGTACTTC
TRBV6-1,TRBJ2-7,few,.,CASKLRGTPTYEQYF,TGTGCCAGCAAGCTAAGGGGGACTCCTACCTACGAGCAGTACTTC
TRBV24-1,TRBJ2-5,.,.,CATMRKVGETQYF,TGTGCCACCATGCGTAAGGTGGGAGAGACCCAGTACTTC
TRBV7-9,TRBJ2-7,.,.,CASSLRGTGLYEQYF,TGTGCCAGCAGCTTAAGAGGGACTGGTCTCTACGAGCAGTACTTC
TRBV5-5,TRBJ2-2,many,.,CASSPPTGELFF,TGTGCCAGCAGCCCCCCCACCGGGGAGCTGTTTTTT
TRBV11-2,TRBJ2-1,.,TRBD2,CASSLIMREGQSEQFF,TGTGCCAGCAGCTTAATTATGCGGGAGGGCCAGAGCGAGCAGTTCTTC
TRBV4-2,TRBJ2-2,.,TRBD2,CASSQGAGGTTGELFF,TGTGCCAGCAGCCAAGGAGCGGGAGGAACCACCGGGGAGCTGTTTTTT
TRBV6-1,TRBJ1-5,.,.,CASSQNPINQPQHF,TGTGCCAGCAGTCAAAATCCAATCAATCAGCCCCAGCATTTT
TRBV12-3/TRBV12-4,TRBJ2-7,many,.,CASSFVRYEQYF,TGTGCCAGCAGTTTTGTTAGATACGAGCAGTACTTC
TRBV12-3/TRBV12-4,TRBJ2-5,.,TRBD2,CASSRAGGVETQYF,TGTGCCAGCAGCCGAGCGGGGGGCGTGGAGACCCAGTACTTC
TRBV27,TRBJ1-4,few,TRBD1,CASSLPRQGGNEKLFF,TGTGCCAGCAGTTTACCCCGACAGGGGGGAAATGAAAAACTGTTTTTT
TRBV29-1,TRBJ2-7,.,.,CSVENPLAYEQYF,TGCAGCGTTGAAAATCCCTTAGCCTACGAGCAGTACTTC
TRBV6-5,TRBJ2-7,.,TRBD1,CASSYGTGVYEQYF,TGTGCCAGCAGTTATGGGACAGGGGTCTACGAGCAGTACTTC
TRBV5-1,TRBJ2-2,.,.,CASSNTEAGELFF,TGCGCCAGCAGCAATACGGAAGCCGGGGAGCTGTTTTTT
TRBV2,TRBJ1-4,.,.,CASSENRAEKLFF,TGTGCCAGCAGTGAAAACAGGGCTGAAAAACTGTTTTTT
TRBV6-2/TRBV6-3,TRBJ2-1,.,TRBD2,CASSYPPGTSGSNEQFF,TGTGCCAGCAGTTACCCTCCCGGGACTAGCGGGAGTAATGAGCAGTTCTTC
TRBV7-2,TRBJ2-1,.,TRBD2,CASNPEAGAVNEQFF,TGTGCCAGCAACCCCGAAGCGGGGGCCGTCAATGAGCAGTTCTTC
TRBV29-1,TRBJ2-2,many,.,CSVGRENTGELFF,TGCAGCGTTGGGAGGGAGAACACCGGGGAGCTGTTTTTT
TRBV4-1,TRBJ2-1,few,.,CASSLEQGRNEQFF,TGCGCCAGCAGCCTTGAGCAGGGGCGCAATGAGCAGTTCTTC
TRBV2,TRBJ2-7,.,.,CASGLLSYEQYF,TGTGCCAGCGGACTTCTCTCCTACGAGCAGTACTTC
TRBV7-2,TRBJ2-1,.,.,CASSAGRYPNEQFF,TGTGCCAGCAGCGCGGGACGTTACCCTAATGAGCAGTTCTTC